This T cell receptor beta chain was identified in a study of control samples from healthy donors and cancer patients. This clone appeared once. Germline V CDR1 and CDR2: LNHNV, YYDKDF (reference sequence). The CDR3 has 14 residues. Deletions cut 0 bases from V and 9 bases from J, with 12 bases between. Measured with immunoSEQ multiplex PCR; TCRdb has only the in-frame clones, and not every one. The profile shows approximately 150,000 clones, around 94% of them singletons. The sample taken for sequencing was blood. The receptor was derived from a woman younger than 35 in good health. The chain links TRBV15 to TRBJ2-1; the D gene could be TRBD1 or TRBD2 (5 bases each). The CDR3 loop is CATSRDPGSGEQFF. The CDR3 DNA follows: TGTGCCACCAGCAGAGATCCAGGGAGCGGTGAGCAGTTCTTC.